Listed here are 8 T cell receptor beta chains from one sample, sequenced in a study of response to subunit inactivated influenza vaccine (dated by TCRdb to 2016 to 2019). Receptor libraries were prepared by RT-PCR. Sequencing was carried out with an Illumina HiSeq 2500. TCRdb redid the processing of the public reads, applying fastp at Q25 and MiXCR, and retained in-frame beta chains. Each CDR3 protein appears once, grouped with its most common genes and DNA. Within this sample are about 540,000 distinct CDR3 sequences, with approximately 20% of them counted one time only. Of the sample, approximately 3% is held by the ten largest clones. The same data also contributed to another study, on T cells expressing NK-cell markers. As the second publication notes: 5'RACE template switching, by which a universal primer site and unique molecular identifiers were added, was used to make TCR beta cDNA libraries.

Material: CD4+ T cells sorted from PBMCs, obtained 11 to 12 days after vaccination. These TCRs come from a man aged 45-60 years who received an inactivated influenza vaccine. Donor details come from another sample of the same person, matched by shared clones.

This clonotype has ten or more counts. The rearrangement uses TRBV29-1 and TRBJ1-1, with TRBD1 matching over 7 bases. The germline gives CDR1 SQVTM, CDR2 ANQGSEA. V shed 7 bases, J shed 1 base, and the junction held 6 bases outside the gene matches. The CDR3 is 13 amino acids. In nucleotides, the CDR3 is TGCAGCGCAGGACAGGTGAAGAACACTGAAGCTTTCTTT. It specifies CSAGQVKNTEAFF.

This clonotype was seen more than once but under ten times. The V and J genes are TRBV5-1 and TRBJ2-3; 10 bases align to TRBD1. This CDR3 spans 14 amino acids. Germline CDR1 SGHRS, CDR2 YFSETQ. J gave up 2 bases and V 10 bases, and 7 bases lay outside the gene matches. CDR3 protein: CASRQGAFTDTQYF. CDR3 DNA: TGCGCCTCCCGACAGGGGGCATTCACAGATACGCAGTATTTT.

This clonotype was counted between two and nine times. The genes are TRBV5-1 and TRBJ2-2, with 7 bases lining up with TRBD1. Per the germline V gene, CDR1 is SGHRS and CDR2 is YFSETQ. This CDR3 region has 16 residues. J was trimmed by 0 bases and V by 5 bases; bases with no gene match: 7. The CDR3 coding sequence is TGCGCCAGCAGTCCGGGACAGACCGCGAACACCGGGGAGCTGTTTTTT. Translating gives CASSPGQTANTGELFF.

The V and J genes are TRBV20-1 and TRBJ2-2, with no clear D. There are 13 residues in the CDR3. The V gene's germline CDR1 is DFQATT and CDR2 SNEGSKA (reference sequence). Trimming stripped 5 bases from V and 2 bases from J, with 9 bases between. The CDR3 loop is CSAAQPNTGELFF. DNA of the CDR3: TGCAGTGCTGCCCAACCCAACACCGGGGAGCTGTTTTTT.

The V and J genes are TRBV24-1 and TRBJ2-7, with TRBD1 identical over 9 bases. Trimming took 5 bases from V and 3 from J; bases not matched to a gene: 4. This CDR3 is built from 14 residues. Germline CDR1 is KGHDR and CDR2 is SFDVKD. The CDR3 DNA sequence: TGTGCCACCAGTGCGGGGACAGGGAACTACGAGCAGTACTTC. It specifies CATSAGTGNYEQYF.

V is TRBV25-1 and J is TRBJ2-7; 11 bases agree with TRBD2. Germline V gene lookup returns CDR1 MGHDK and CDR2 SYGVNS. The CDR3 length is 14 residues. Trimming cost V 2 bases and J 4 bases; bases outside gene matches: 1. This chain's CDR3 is CASSEPSGRYEQYF. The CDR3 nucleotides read TGTGCCAGCAGTGAACCTAGCGGGAGGTACGAGCAGTACTTC.

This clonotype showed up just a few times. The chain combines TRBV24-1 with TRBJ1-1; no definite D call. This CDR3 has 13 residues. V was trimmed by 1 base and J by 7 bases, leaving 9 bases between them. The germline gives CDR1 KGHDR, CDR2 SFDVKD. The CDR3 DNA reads TGTGCCACCAGTGATTTTAACGGAGATGAAGCTTTCTTT. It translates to CATSDFNGDEAFF.

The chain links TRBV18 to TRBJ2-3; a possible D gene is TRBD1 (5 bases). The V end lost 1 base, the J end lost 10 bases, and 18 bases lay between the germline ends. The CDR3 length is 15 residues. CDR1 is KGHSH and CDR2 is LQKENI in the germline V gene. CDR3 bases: TGTGCCAGCTCACCACTTCGCAGGGATGGTGGGGCGCAGTATTTT. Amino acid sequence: CASSPLRRDGGAQYF.